This entry lists 18 T cell receptor beta chains sequenced from one sample in a study of blood T cell repertoires in COVID-19. Only in-frame clones appear in the TCRdb table, and some are missing; sequencing was by immunoSEQ multiplex PCR. The repertoire holds a few hundred thousand clones, with roughly nine tenths as singletons. Sample: peripheral blood. These receptor sequences come from a man between 18 and 29 years old with active or convalescent COVID-19.

The rearrangement links TRBV5-5 to TRBJ2-7, with 7 bases matching TRBD1. The CDR3 is 16 amino acids. The germline V gene has CDR1 SGHKS and CDR2 YYEKEE (reference sequence). J lost 1 base, V lost 4 bases, and 11 bases had no gene match. CDR3 amino acids: CASSPGGPGDSYEQYF. CDR3 bases: TGTGCCAGCAGCCCAGGGGGTCCAGGAGATTCCTACGAGCAGTACTTC.

The chain employs TRBV18 and TRBJ2-7; 11 bases align to TRBD2. Looked up from germline, CDR1 is KGHSH and CDR2 is LQKENI. Trimming took 4 bases from V and 1 from J; bases not matched to a gene: 6. This CDR3 region has 16 residues. This CDR3 reads CASSQSRLAGSYEQYF. The CDR3 DNA reads TGTGCCAGCTCACAAAGCCGACTAGCGGGATCCTACGAGCAGTACTTC.

The chain recombines TRBV29-1 with TRBJ1-1, with TRBD1 identical over 10 bases. Germline V gene data show CDR1 as SQVTM and CDR2 as ANQGSEA. This CDR3 has 15 residues. V dropped 4 bases and J dropped 1; count of bases not matched to a gene: 6. The CDR3 coding sequence is TGCAGCGTTGGAGACAGGGGGCGACAGAACACTGAAGCTTTCTTT. This gives the protein CSVGDRGRQNTEAFF.

This rearrangement joins TRBV19 to TRBJ1-2; TRBD1 matches at 8 bases. From germline, CDR1 is LNHDA and CDR2 SQIVND (reference sequence). Trimming at V came to 6 bases and at J to 4 bases, leaving 13 bases not matched to a gene. This CDR3 has 16 residues. CDR3 sequence (DNA): TGTGCCAGTAGCCCGGCCCGGGACAGGAGCCTCTATGGCTACACCTTC. Translating it yields CASSPARDRSLYGYTF.

The chain has TRBV28 and TRBJ2-7, with 9 bases matching TRBD1. Germline-derived CDR1 and CDR2 are MDHEN and SYDVKM. The CDR3 length is 15 residues. The ends lost 1 base at V and 6 bases at J; junction bases unmatched: 7. This CDR3 is CASSLFWTGEGEQYF. In DNA form, the CDR3 reads TGTGCCAGCAGTTTATTTTGGACAGGGGAGGGCGAGCAGTACTTC.

The chain uses TRBV10-3 and TRBJ1-2; 7 bases are shared with TRBD1. After removal of 3 bases from V and 1 base from J, the junction contained 8 bases not matched to a gene. This CDR3 has 16 amino acids. Per germline, CDR1 ENHRY and CDR2 SYGVKD. The CDR3 spells CAISDPEGAGNYGYTF. CDR3 in DNA: TGTGCCATCAGTGACCCGGAGGGGGCCGGTAACTATGGCTACACCTTC.

This chain links TRBV2 with TRBJ1-3, with D uncertain. The V gene's germline CDR1 is SNHLY and CDR2 FYNNEI. The V gene lost 7 bases and the J gene lost 2 bases, with 15 bases spanning the gap. CDR3 length: 15 amino acids. Written as DNA, the CDR3 is TGTGCCAGCACCCTAGATCAAGTCCCTGGAAACACCATATATTTT. It encodes CASTLDQVPGNTIYF.

The genes are TRBV11-1 and TRBJ2-3; TRBD2 matches 11 bases. Germline V gene sequence: CDR1 SGHAT, CDR2 FQDESV (reference sequence). CDR3 length equals 15 residues. J gave up 4 bases and V 5 bases, and 5 bases lay outside the gene matches. DNA of the CDR3: TGTGCCAGCAGCCAGGTAGCGGGAGGGCCAGATACGCAGTATTTT. This translates into CASSQVAGGPDTQYF.

The chain carries TRBV9 and TRBJ2-1, with 9 bases lining up with TRBD1. CDR3 length: 13 residues. Germline lookup yields CDR1 SGDLS and CDR2 YYNGEE. V gave up 0 bases and J gave up 9 bases; unmatched junction bases: 1. The CDR3 sequence is CASSVGQGVEQFF. The CDR3 DNA reads TGTGCCAGCAGCGTAGGACAGGGGGTTGAGCAGTTCTTC.

The count of this clone is one. V and J are TRBV2 and TRBJ2-7, with TRBD1 as a possible D gene (5 bases). Germline values: CDR1 SNHLY, CDR2 FYNNEI. The CDR3 has 13 amino acids. V gave up 5 bases and J gave up 2 bases, with 10 bases separating them. The CDR3: CASSYDRAYEQYF. The CDR3, as DNA: TGTGCCAGCAGTTACGACAGAGCCTACGAGCAGTACTTC.

The V and J genes are TRBV19 and TRBJ1-1; D is perhaps TRBD1 (5 bases). Germline CDR1 LNHDA, CDR2 SQIVND (reference sequence). CDR3 length equals 15 residues. Trimming took off 4 bases at V and 3 bases at J, with 15 bases between the two ends. The CDR3 DNA is TGTGCCAGTAGTAGTCAGAAGGGGTGGGACACTGAAGCTTTCTTT. This translates into CASSSQKGWDTEAFF.

The chain links TRBV7-9 to TRBJ2-7; a possible D gene is TRBD2 (6 bases). The CDR3 is made up of 14 amino acids. V lost 5 bases and J 6 bases, leaving 17 bases between the germline ends. CDR1 and CDR2 (germline): SEHNR, FQNEAQ (reference sequence). The CDR3 region is CASSQRLDSGEQYF. In DNA form, the CDR3 reads TGTGCCAGCAGCCAACGACTAGACAGTGGCGAGCAGTACTTC.

The chain couples TRBV28 to TRBJ2-1; D unresolved. V lost 3 bases and J 1 base, leaving 4 bases between the germline ends. CDR1 MDHEN and CDR2 SYDVKM come from the germline V gene. The CDR3 length is 13 residues. The CDR3 region is CASSFGSYNEQFF. CDR3 DNA sequence: TGTGCCAGCAGTTTCGGTTCCTACAATGAGCAGTTCTTC.

The V call is TRBV7-2, the J call TRBJ2-4; D is undetermined. Deletions cut 1 base from V and 11 bases from J, with 15 bases between. Germline V CDR1 and CDR2: SGHTA, FQGNSA. The CDR3 runs to 14 residues. The CDR3 loop reads CASSLVWLGDVQYF. CDR3 nucleotide sequence: TGTGCCAGCAGCTTAGTTTGGCTAGGCGATGTTCAGTACTTC.

This clone was seen only a few times. The chain couples TRBV7-9 to TRBJ1-3; no reliable D call. The V gene lost 6 bases and the J gene lost 0 bases, with 18 bases spanning the gap. Germline V gives CDR1 SEHNR, CDR2 FQNEAQ (reference sequence). CDR3 length: 17 amino acids. Here the CDR3 reads CASRPGTRPASGNTIYF. The CDR3 DNA follows: TGTGCCAGCAGGCCAGGTACAAGGCCCGCCTCTGGAAACACCATATATTTT.

The chain has TRBV4-3 and TRBJ1-2; tentative D call: TRBD1 (5 bases). There are 14 residues in the CDR3. V gave up 0 bases and J gave up 4 bases, with 9 bases separating them. Germline V gene lookup returns CDR1 LGHNA and CDR2 YSLEER. This chain's CDR3 is CASSQDPTGYGYTF. The CDR3 coding sequence is TGCGCCAGCAGCCAAGACCCTACAGGCTATGGCTACACCTTC.

The CDR3 DNA follows: TGTGCCAGCAGTGGCAGGGGGGAGAGGTCACCCCTCCACTTT. Translating it yields CASSGRGERSPLHF. This rearrangement joins TRBV7-9 to TRBJ1-6, with 7 nucleotides matching TRBD1. Trimming removed 6 bases from V and 10 bases from J; junction bases left unmatched: 9. The CDR3 runs 14 residues. CDR1 and CDR2 from the germline V gene are SEHNR and FQNEAQ (reference sequence).

This chain links TRBV4-2 with TRBJ2-1; 8 bases are a match to TRBD2. Germline lookup yields CDR1 LGHNA and CDR2 YNFKEQ. The CDR3 spans 16 residues. V gave up 0 bases and J gave up 7 bases; unmatched junction bases: 8. The DNA of the CDR3 is TGTGCCAGCAGCCAAGACAGCGGGAGCTTTAGTAATGAGCAGTTCTTC. As protein: CASSQDSGSFSNEQFF.